The present T cell receptor beta chain was sequenced within a study of glioma-infiltrating T cells. To note about this clonotype: Its antigen is not identified. This could be a read error, since a much larger clone is one nucleotide away.

There are 18 residues in the CDR3. CDR1 is SQVTM and CDR2 is ANQGSEA in the germline V gene. Using RNA template, CDR3s of TCR alpha and beta were amplified with iRepertoire arm-PCR. One-step reverse transcription and amplification started from approximately 100-400 ng of tissue mRNA or PBMC total RNA. TCRdb reprocessed the multiplex PCR reads via MiXCR and lists one record per CDR3 protein. Here the sample spans some 90,000 distinct CDR3 sequences, roughly 40% being singletons. The study's findings and limits: Gliomas, especially low-grade, showed above-expected tissue-blood divergence; non-neoplastic patients showed below. Very few CDR3 sequences were shared between tissue and blood.

The clonotype comes from a human donor with low-grade glioma or glioblastoma, undergoing nonglioma brain surgery, or in good health (not recorded which). The chain employs TRBV29-1 and TRBJ2-7; D call uncertain. The sample comprised glioma tissue, nonneoplastic brain tissue, or PBMCs (not recorded which). CDR3 in amino acids: CGVDSHCVSPLWFYEQYF. The CDR3 region has the DNA TGCGGCGTTGATAGCCACTGTGTCAGTCCCCTTTGGTTCTACGAGCAGTACTTC.